This entry lists 8 T cell receptor beta chains sequenced from one sample in a study of control samples from healthy donors and cancer patients. Clones were read by immunoSEQ multiplex PCR, and TCRdb kept only the in-frame ones, dropping some. The sample includes 95,000 to 150,000 clones, 80% to 95% of them seen just once. What was sequenced was blood. These receptors all come from a woman aged 18 to 35 in good health.

This sequence joins TRBV23-1 and TRBJ1-1; TRBD1 aligns across 7 bases. TRBV23-1 is known as an ORF, though its function is uncertain. This CDR3 region has 16 residues. Trimming removed 0 bases from V and 6 bases from J; junction bases left unmatched: 10. The CDR3: CASSQSRTGTEAEAFF. CDR3 nucleotides: TGCGCCAGCAGTCAATCGAGAACCGGGACAGAGGCTGAAGCTTTCTTT.

The genes are TRBV4-3 and TRBJ2-1; 7 nucleotides match TRBD2. The CDR3 consists of 15 residues. The germline V gene encodes CDR1 LGHNA and CDR2 YSLEER. V shed 4 bases, J shed 2 bases, and the junction held 5 bases outside the gene matches. CDR3 nucleotides: TGCGCCAGCAGCCCTGGACTAGTGGCCTACAATGAGCAGTTCTTC. Translation: CASSPGLVAYNEQFF.

The chain's CDR3 is CASSVHTLGEQFF. The CDR3 region has the DNA TGTGCCAGCAGTGTCCACACCTTGGGTGAGCAGTTCTTC. The J gene is TRBJ2-1, the V gene TRBV6-4; D gene unclear. The ends were cut back, 4 bases at V and 9 bases at J, with 13 bases in the middle. CDR1 is MRHNA and CDR2 is SNTAGT in the germline V gene. The CDR3 covers 13 residues.

This sequence joins TRBV19 and TRBJ1-1; D is unclear. CDR3 length: 12 amino acids. The germline V gene has CDR1 LNHDA and CDR2 SQIVND (reference sequence). Trimming took off 8 bases at V and 3 bases at J, with 10 bases between the two ends. CDR3 region: CASRVGYTEAFF. The CDR3 DNA reads TGTGCCAGTCGGGTCGGTTACACTGAAGCTTTCTTT.

This clone came up once. The gene calls are TRBV6-2 or TRBV6-3 and TRBJ2-3, with TRBD1 as a possible D gene (5 bases). CDR3 length: 14 residues. V lost 1 base, J lost 5 bases, and 10 bases lay in between. The V gene's germline CDR1 is MNHEY and CDR2 SVGEGT. The CDR3 loop reads CASSYLDILDTQYF. The CDR3 DNA follows: TGTGCCAGCAGTTACTTGGACATCCTAGATACGCAGTATTTT.

V usage is TRBV7-2 and J usage is TRBJ2-5; D call uncertain. This CDR3 spans 16 amino acids. Per the germline V gene, CDR1 is SGHTA and CDR2 is FQGNSA. V lost 2 bases and J lost 1, with 14 bases in between. This CDR3 reads CASSLFRHSSQETQYF. The CDR3 nucleotides are TGTGCCAGCAGCTTATTTCGGCATAGCTCCCAAGAGACCCAGTACTTC.

This clone is large within its sample. The rearrangement uses TRBV5-3 and TRBJ2-6; perhaps D is TRBD1 or TRBD2 (5 bases each). TRBV5-3 qualifies as an ORF whose function is uncertain. The germline V and J ends were trimmed by 6 bases and 4 bases, with 29 bases remaining between them. The CDR3 consists of 20 residues. CDR3 residues: CARKRGPHKSGYSGANVLTF. CDR3 in DNA: TGTGCCAGAAAGAGGGGACCTCACAAATCAGGATACTCCGGGGCCAACGTCCTGACTTTC.

The rearrangement links TRBV28 to TRBJ1-2, with a possible D match to TRBD1 (5 bases). Looked up from germline, CDR1 is MDHEN and CDR2 is SYDVKM. The CDR3 has 14 amino acids. Trimming stripped 2 bases from V and 8 bases from J, with 15 bases between. This CDR3 reads CASSLGAARYGYTF. The CDR3, as DNA: TGTGCCAGCAGTTTAGGGGCGGCCAGGTACGGCTACACCTTC.